A selection of T cell receptor beta chains follows, all from one sample in a study of OX40 agonist ivuxolimab in advanced cancers. Produced via immunoSEQ multiplex PCR; TCRdb's table is partial and in-frame only. Among about 32,000 clones listed, 84% were seen once. Sequenced material: CD4+ or CD8+ T cells sorted from blood, taken in a trial of the OX40 agonist ivuxolimab. The receptors here all came from an adult with an advanced solid tumor such as melanoma, head and neck, liver or kidney cancer. Both conserved end residues are part of each CDR3. The D gene is left open where the match is weak. A row's size may be missing; if present it is once, few, many or a size class.

D | size | J | V | length | DNA | CDR3
NA | NA | TRBJ2-1 | TRBV6-5 | 15 | TGTGCCAGCAGTTACAATCTGCTAGATGCGGATGAGCAGTTCTTC | CASSYNLLDADEQFF
NA | NA | TRBJ1-2 | TRBV4-1 | 17 | TGCGCCAGCAGCCAACAAGAAGTAAGGGGGAAGCTATCTGGCTACACCTTC | CASSQQEVRGKLSGYTF
NA | NA | TRBJ2-7 | TRBV6-6 | 14 | TGTGCCAGCAGTTACTCGGTCAACCTCCGCGAGCAGTACTTC | CASSYSVNLREQYF
NA | NA | TRBJ2-5 | TRBV9 | 13 | TGTGCCAGCAGCGTAGCTTCGAAAGAGACCCAGTACTTC | CASSVASKETQYF
TRBD2 | NA | TRBJ2-1 | TRBV5-6 | 14 | TGTGCCAGCACTAGGGACTACAACTACAATGAGCAGTTCTTC | CASTRDYNYNEQFF
TRBD1 | NA | TRBJ2-7 | TRBV27 | 13 | TGTGCCAGCAGTGGGGACAGCCAATACGAGCAGTACTTC | CASSGDSQYEQYF
NA | NA | TRBJ2-2 | TRBV7-2 | 14 | TGTGCCAGCAGCTTAGTCGGTCGCACCGGGGAGCTGTTTTTT | CASSLVGRTGELFF
NA | NA | TRBJ2-1 | TRBV6-5 | 11 | TGTGCCAGCAGTTACTATGATGAGCAGTTCTTC | CASSYYDEQFF
TRBD2 | NA | TRBJ2-3 | TRBV6-5 | 15 | TGTGCCAGCAGCTTAGCGGGAGGGAGAACAGATACGCAGTATTTT | CASSLAGGRTDTQYF
TRBD2 | once | TRBJ2-2 | TRBV13 | 17 | TGTGCCAGCAGCCCCGGGATAGCGGGAGAAAAGAACGGGGAGCTGTTTTTT | CASSPGIAGEKNGELFF
NA | NA | TRBJ2-1 | TRBV27 | 12 | TGTGCCAGCAGTGGGTATATGAATGAGCAGTTCTTC | CASSGYMNEQFF
NA | NA | TRBJ1-1 | TRBV9 | 15 | TGTGCCAGCAGCGTAGAGGGAACGGTGAACACTGAAGCTTTCTTT | CASSVEGTVNTEAFF
NA | NA | TRBJ1-2 | TRBV4-2 | 13 | TGTGCCAGCAGCCCCGGGACGGTCTATGGCTACACCTTC | CASSPGTVYGYTF
NA | NA | TRBJ2-1 | TRBV27 | 14 | TGTGCCAGCAGTTCGAGCGGGTCCAACAATGAGCAGTTCTTC | CASSSSGSNNEQFF
TRBD1 | NA | TRBJ2-7 | TRBV25-1 | 13 | TGTGCCAGCGGGACAGGGTGGAGCTACGAGCAGTACTTC | CASGTGWSYEQYF
NA | NA | TRBJ2-1 | TRBV5-6 | 16 | TGTGCCAGCAGCTTGGCCGTCGCAGCATACTACAATGAGCAGTTCTTC | CASSLAVAAYYNEQFF
TRBD1 | NA | TRBJ2-3 | TRBV27 | 11 | TGTGCCAGCACCCACGGGACAGGGCAGTATTTT | CASTHGTGQYF
TRBD2 | NA | TRBJ2-3 | TRBV15 | 17 | TGTGCCACCAGCAGAGAGGGTCTAGCGGGAGTTGCAGATACGCAGTATTTT | CATSREGLAGVADTQYF
NA | NA | TRBJ2-3 | TRBV7-2 | 15 | TGTGCCAGCAGCTTAGCGGGAGATGGCACAGATACGCAGTATTTT | CASSLAGDGTDTQYF
NA | NA | TRBJ1-4 | TRBV7-9 | 12 | TGTGCCAGCAGCTTGTTTCCCCTAGAACTGTTTTTT | CASSLFPLELFF
NA | NA | TRBJ2-2 | TRBV11-2 | 14 | TGTGCCAGCAGCTCGGCGGGGAGAACCGGGGAGCTGTTTTTT | CASSSAGRTGELFF
NA | NA | TRBJ2-7 | TRBV7-9 | 13 | TGTGCCAGCAGGCCTGGTCGATCCTACGAGCAGTACTTC | CASRPGRSYEQYF
NA | NA | TRBJ2-3 | TRBV7-3 | 17 | TGTGCCAGCAGCCTGGAGGGGCCGGGCGTTTTCCAAGATACGCAGTATTTT | CASSLEGPGVFQDTQYF
NA | once | TRBJ2-7 | TRBV2 | 13 | TGTGCCAGCAGTGAAGGTAGCTACTACGAGCAGTACTTC | CASSEGSYYEQYF
NA | NA | TRBJ1-1 | TRBV5-1 | 16 | TGCGCCAGCAGCTTGGCCGGGGTTCGGGGTAGCACTGAAGCTTTCTTT | CASSLAGVRGSTEAFF
NA | NA | TRBJ1-1 | TRBV6-1 | 13 | TGTGCCAGCAGGTGGAGGGGTGGGACTGAAGCTTTCTTT | CASRWRGGTEAFF
NA | few | TRBJ1-1 | TRBV30 | 13 | TGTGCCTGGAGTGTATTAGGGGTCACTGAAGCTTTCTTT | CAWSVLGVTEAFF
TRBD2 | NA | TRBJ2-1 | TRBV29-1 | 15 | TGCAGCGGGGAACTAGCGGCGAGGGTCAGTAATGAGCAGTTCTTC | CSGELAARVSNEQFF
NA | few | TRBJ2-3 | TRBV9 | 16 | TGTGCCAGCAGCGTGACATTCAGATTCGGCGGAGATACGCAGTATTTT | CASSVTFRFGGDTQYF
TRBD2 | once | TRBJ2-5 | TRBV30 | 13 | TGTGCCTGGAGAGCGGGAGAGCTAGAGACCCAGTACTTC | CAWRAGELETQYF
NA | once | TRBJ2-1 | TRBV6-4 | 16 | TGTGCCAGCAGTGACAAAGGGAGAGGCTCCTACAATGAGCAGTTCTTC | CASSDKGRGSYNEQFF
NA | once | TRBJ2-3 | TRBV7-9 | 14 | TGTGCCAGCAGCGACCCTAGGGTTCCAGATACGCAGTATTTT | CASSDPRVPDTQYF
NA | NA | TRBJ1-1 | TRBV7-9 | 15 | TGTGCCAGCAGCTTAGTAACAGGGCTTAACACTGAAGCTTTCTTT | CASSLVTGLNTEAFF
NA | NA | TRBJ1-2 | TRBV29-1 | 12 | TGCAGCGTTGATGGGGGGTGGTATGGCTACACCTTC | CSVDGGWYGYTF
TRBD1 | NA | TRBJ1-2 | TRBV4-3 | 17 | TGCGCCAGCAGCCAAGACCCCGGTGACAGGGGAGGCTATGGCTACACCTTC | CASSQDPGDRGGYGYTF
TRBD1 | once | TRBJ2-2 | TRBV6-5 | 15 | TGTGCCAGCAGTACCGGGACAGATTTAACCGGGGAGCTGTTTTTT | CASSTGTDLTGELFF
NA | NA | TRBJ2-6 | TRBV5-1 | 17 | TGCGCCAGCAGCTTGGAAAGCGGGTTCTCTGGGGCCAACGTCCTGACTTTC | CASSLESGFSGANVLTF
TRBD1 | NA | TRBJ1-1 | TRBV5-4 | 13 | TGTGCCAGCAGCTTGGGGTTACAGGGGGCACCTTTCTTT | CASSLGLQGAPFF
NA | NA | TRBJ2-2 | TRBV18 | 14 | TGTGCCAGCTCACCAGGTCCGAGGACCGGGGAGCTGTTTTTT | CASSPGPRTGELFF
NA | NA | TRBJ2-7 | TRBV9 | 13 | TGTGCCAGCAACTCGGACGGTTTCGGGGAGCAGTACTTC | CASNSDGFGEQYF
NA | NA | TRBJ2-7 | TRBV7-9 | 16 | TGTGCCAGCAGCTCGAAGGACCTGAGGGTCTCCTACGAGCAGTACTTC | CASSSKDLRVSYEQYF
NA | NA | TRBJ2-7 | TRBV28 | 13 | TGTGCCAGCAGTTTGGGGCAGACCTACGAGCAGTACTTC | CASSLGQTYEQYF
NA | few | TRBJ2-3 | TRBV28 | 14 | TGTGCCAGCAGTTTCGCGAGGCGGACAGATACGCAGTATTTT | CASSFARRTDTQYF
NA | NA | TRBJ2-5 | TRBV4-1 | 15 | TGCGCCAGCAGCCAGGGCCAGCTGGAGGTAGAGACCCAGTACTTC | CASSQGQLEVETQYF
NA | once | TRBJ2-3 | TRBV7-3 | 14 | TGTGCCAGCAGCTTAACGAATAGCCGAGATACGCAGTATTTT | CASSLTNSRDTQYF
TRBD2 | NA | TRBJ2-7 | TRBV6-5 | 15 | TGTGCCAGCAGACCCACTAGCGGGCGTGCCTACGAGCAGTACTTC | CASRPTSGRAYEQYF
NA | NA | TRBJ2-1 | TRBV14 | 14 | TGTGCCAGCAGCCAAGGCGCAGGAGGCGATGAGCAGTTCTTC | CASSQGAGGDEQFF
TRBD1 | NA | TRBJ2-7 | TRBV10-2 | 13 | TGCGCCAGCAGTCCGGGACAGTTGTACGAGCAGTACTTC | CASSPGQLYEQYF
NA | once | TRBJ2-7 | TRBV27 | 14 | TGTGCCAGCAGTTTAGCGGCAGGAGACTACGAGCAGTACTTC | CASSLAAGDYEQYF
TRBD1 | NA | TRBJ2-7 | TRBV2 | 16 | TGTGCCAGCAGTGGGTCCCGGGACAGGGGGTCCTACGAGCAGTACTTC | CASSGSRDRGSYEQYF